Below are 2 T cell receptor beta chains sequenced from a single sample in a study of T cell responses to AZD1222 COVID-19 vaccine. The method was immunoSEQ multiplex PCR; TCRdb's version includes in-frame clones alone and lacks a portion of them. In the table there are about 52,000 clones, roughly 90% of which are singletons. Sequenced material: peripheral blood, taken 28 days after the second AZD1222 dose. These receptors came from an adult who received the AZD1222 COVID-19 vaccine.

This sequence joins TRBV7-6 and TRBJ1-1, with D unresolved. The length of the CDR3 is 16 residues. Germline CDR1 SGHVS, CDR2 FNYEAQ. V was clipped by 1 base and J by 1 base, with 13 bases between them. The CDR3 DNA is TGTGCCAGCAGCTTAGGACACCTTACTCAGAACACTGAAGCTTTCTTT. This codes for CASSLGHLTQNTEAFF. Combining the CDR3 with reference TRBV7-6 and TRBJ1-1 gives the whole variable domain GAGVSQSPRYKVTKRGQDVALRCDPISGHVSLYWYRQALGQGPEFLTYFNYEAQQDKSGLPNDRFSAERPEGSISTLTIQRTEQRDSAMYRCASSLGHLTQNTEAFFGQGTRLTVV.

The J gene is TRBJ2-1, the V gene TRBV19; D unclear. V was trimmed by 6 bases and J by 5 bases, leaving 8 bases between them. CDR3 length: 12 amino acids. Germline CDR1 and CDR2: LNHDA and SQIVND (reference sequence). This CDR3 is CASRPRDNEQFF. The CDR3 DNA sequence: TGTGCCAGTAGACCCCGGGACAATGAGCAGTTCTTC.